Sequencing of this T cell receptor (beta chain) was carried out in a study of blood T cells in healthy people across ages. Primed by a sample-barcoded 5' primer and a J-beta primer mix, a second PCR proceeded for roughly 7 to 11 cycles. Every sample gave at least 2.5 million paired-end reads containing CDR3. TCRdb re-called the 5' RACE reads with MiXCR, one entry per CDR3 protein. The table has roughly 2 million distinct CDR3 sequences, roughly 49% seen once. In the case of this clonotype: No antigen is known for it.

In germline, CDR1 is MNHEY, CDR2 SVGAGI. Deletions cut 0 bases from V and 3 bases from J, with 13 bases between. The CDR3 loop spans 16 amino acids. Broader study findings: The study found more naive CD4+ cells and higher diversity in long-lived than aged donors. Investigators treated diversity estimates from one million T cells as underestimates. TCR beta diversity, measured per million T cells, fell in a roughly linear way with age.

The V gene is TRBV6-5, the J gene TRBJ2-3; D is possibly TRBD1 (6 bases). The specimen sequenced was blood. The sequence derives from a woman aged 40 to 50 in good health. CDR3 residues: CASSYSQGHPTDTQYF. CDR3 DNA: TGTGCCAGCAGTTACTCACAGGGCCACCCAACAGATACGCAGTATTTT.